These T cell receptor beta chains were read from a single sample in a study of blood T cell repertoires in COVID-19. Clones were read by immunoSEQ multiplex PCR, and TCRdb kept only the in-frame ones, dropping some. The sample includes under 85,000 clones, nearly 90% of them seen just once. Sequencing used peripheral blood. These receptors were taken from an older man with acute or convalescent COVID-19. Both conserved end residues are part of each CDR3. The D gene is left open where the match is weak. A row's size may be missing; if present it is once, few, many or a size class.

D gene: TRBD1; J gene: TRBJ1-6; V gene: TRBV20-1; clone size: once; CDR3 protein: CSASSGTGARNSPLHF; CDR3 DNA: TGCAGTGCTAGTTCGGGGACAGGGGCACGCAATTCACCCCTCCACTTT
D gene: TRBD2; J gene: TRBJ2-3; V gene: TRBV5-5; clone size: NA; CDR3 protein: CASSLLGLLAGGTDTQYF; CDR3 DNA: TGTGCCAGCAGCTTGTTGGGATTGCTAGCGGGTGGCACAGATACGCAGTATTTT
D gene: NA; J gene: TRBJ2-1; V gene: TRBV11-2; clone size: NA; CDR3 protein: CASSSIWQNNEQFF; CDR3 DNA: TGTGCCAGCAGCTCGATATGGCAGAACAATGAGCAGTTCTTC
D gene: NA; J gene: TRBJ1-5; V gene: TRBV19; clone size: NA; CDR3 protein: CASRHQGYSNQPQHF; CDR3 DNA: TGTGCCAGTAGACATCAGGGGTATAGCAATCAGCCCCAGCATTTT
D gene: TRBD1; J gene: TRBJ1-6; V gene: TRBV6-6; clone size: NA; CDR3 protein: CASSSPGQGNSPLHF; CDR3 DNA: TGTGCCAGCAGTTCGCCCGGACAGGGGAATTCACCCCTCCACTTT
D gene: TRBD1; J gene: TRBJ1-5; V gene: TRBV6-6; clone size: NA; CDR3 protein: CASSPRDRGNQPQHF; CDR3 DNA: TGTGCCAGCAGCCCCCGGGACAGGGGCAATCAGCCCCAGCATTTT
D gene: TRBD1; J gene: TRBJ2-1; V gene: TRBV27; clone size: NA; CDR3 protein: CATQGGRAGWNEQFF; CDR3 DNA: TGTGCCACCCAAGGGGGCAGGGCAGGTTGGAATGAGCAGTTCTTC
D gene: NA; J gene: TRBJ2-1; V gene: TRBV5-1; clone size: NA; CDR3 protein: CASSLGGGYYNEQFF; CDR3 DNA: TGCGCCAGCAGCTTGGGTGGCGGTTACTACAATGAGCAGTTCTTC
D gene: TRBD1; J gene: TRBJ1-5; V gene: TRBV27; clone size: NA; CDR3 protein: CASSTTGRNQPQHF; CDR3 DNA: TGTGCCAGCAGTACGACAGGGCGGAATCAGCCCCAGCATTTT
D gene: NA; J gene: TRBJ2-7; V gene: TRBV28; clone size: medium-sized; CDR3 protein: CASSLSQNSYEQYF; CDR3 DNA: TGTGCCAGCAGTTTAAGTCAGAACTCCTACGAGCAGTACTTC
D gene: TRBD2; J gene: TRBJ2-5; V gene: TRBV5-5; clone size: NA; CDR3 protein: CASSIGLAAFETQYF; CDR3 DNA: TGTGCCAGCAGCATCGGACTAGCGGCCTTTGAGACCCAGTACTTC
D gene: NA; J gene: TRBJ1-3; V gene: TRBV7-8; clone size: once; CDR3 protein: CASSLAPPRDSGNTIYF; CDR3 DNA: TGTGCCAGCAGCTTAGCCCCGCCGCGGGACTCTGGAAACACCATATATTTT
D gene: NA; J gene: TRBJ1-2; V gene: TRBV25-1; clone size: once; CDR3 protein: CASSDGTLNYGYTF; CDR3 DNA: TGTGCCAGCAGTGATGGCACCCTCAACTATGGCTACACCTTC
D gene: TRBD1; J gene: TRBJ2-1; V gene: TRBV28; clone size: NA; CDR3 protein: CASKGDRTSRNEQFF; CDR3 DNA: TGTGCCAGCAAAGGGGACAGGACCTCTCGGAATGAGCAGTTCTTC
D gene: TRBD1; J gene: TRBJ2-2; V gene: TRBV5-1; clone size: NA; CDR3 protein: CASSRTGSTGELFF; CDR3 DNA: TGCGCCAGCAGCCGGACAGGGAGTACCGGGGAGCTGTTTTTT
D gene: NA; J gene: TRBJ1-5; V gene: TRBV6-1; clone size: NA; CDR3 protein: CASSEILWTMGSGSNQPQHF; CDR3 DNA: TGTGCCAGCAGTGAAATTTTGTGGACAATGGGGTCTGGTAGCAATCAGCCCCAGCATTTT
D gene: TRBD1; J gene: TRBJ2-7; V gene: TRBV19; clone size: few; CDR3 protein: CASSRSYRGGYEQYF; CDR3 DNA: TGTGCCAGTAGTCGATCTTACAGGGGCGGGTACGAGCAGTACTTC
D gene: TRBD1; J gene: TRBJ1-5; V gene: TRBV4-3; clone size: NA; CDR3 protein: CASSQGTGDSNQPQHF; CDR3 DNA: TGCGCCAGCAGCCAAGGGACAGGGGATAGCAATCAGCCCCAGCATTTT
D gene: NA; J gene: TRBJ2-1; V gene: TRBV28; clone size: NA; CDR3 protein: CASSFTLGGSSYNEQFF; CDR3 DNA: TGTGCCAGCAGTTTCACACTTGGGGGGAGCTCCTACAATGAGCAGTTCTTC
D gene: NA; J gene: TRBJ2-7; V gene: TRBV27; clone size: NA; CDR3 protein: CAKRRTAYEQYF; CDR3 DNA: TGTGCCAAGCGGAGGACAGCCTACGAGCAGTACTTC
D gene: NA; J gene: TRBJ2-2; V gene: TRBV5-1; clone size: NA; CDR3 protein: CASSLVPPNTGELFF; CDR3 DNA: TGCGCCAGCAGCTTGGTTCCCCCAAACACCGGGGAGCTGTTTTTT
D gene: NA; J gene: TRBJ1-5; V gene: TRBV28; clone size: NA; CDR3 protein: CASSVGTLSNQPQHF; CDR3 DNA: TGTGCCAGCAGTGTCGGGACACTTAGCAATCAGCCCCAGCATTTT
D gene: NA; J gene: TRBJ1-6; V gene: TRBV6-5; clone size: once; CDR3 protein: CASSAGMAALHF; CDR3 DNA: TGTGCCAGCAGCGCAGGGATGGCGGCCCTCCACTTT
D gene: NA; J gene: TRBJ2-7; V gene: TRBV9; clone size: NA; CDR3 protein: CASSVAGSSHEQYF; CDR3 DNA: TGTGCCAGCAGCGTAGCCGGGAGCTCCCACGAGCAGTACTTC
D gene: TRBD1; J gene: TRBJ1-2; V gene: TRBV5-1; clone size: NA; CDR3 protein: CASSLGTGGLYGYTF; CDR3 DNA: TGCGCCAGCAGCTTGGGGACAGGGGGCCTATATGGCTACACCTTC
D gene: TRBD1; J gene: TRBJ1-1; V gene: TRBV3-1/TRBV3-2; clone size: NA; CDR3 protein: CASSTGTGGRNTEAFF; CDR3 DNA: TGTGCCAGCAGCACCGGGACAGGGGGTCGGAACACTGAAGCTTTCTTT
D gene: TRBD2; J gene: TRBJ2-1; V gene: TRBV20-1; clone size: medium-sized; CDR3 protein: CSASERPAGDNEQFF; CDR3 DNA: TGCAGTGCTAGTGAGCGTCCAGCGGGAGACAATGAGCAGTTCTTC
D gene: TRBD1; J gene: TRBJ1-1; V gene: TRBV5-1; clone size: NA; CDR3 protein: CASSNGQGNTEAFF; CDR3 DNA: TGCGCCAGCAGTAATGGACAGGGGAACACTGAAGCTTTCTTT
D gene: NA; J gene: TRBJ2-3; V gene: TRBV14; clone size: NA; CDR3 protein: CASSQFMGGPTDTQYF; CDR3 DNA: TGTGCCAGCAGCCAATTTATGGGCGGGCCCACAGATACGCAGTATTTT
D gene: TRBD1; J gene: TRBJ1-6; V gene: TRBV28; clone size: NA; CDR3 protein: CATLRGPGTGGRNSPLHF; CDR3 DNA: TGTGCCACCCTTCGGGGGCCCGGGACAGGGGGTCGTAATTCACCCCTCCACTTT
D gene: NA; J gene: TRBJ1-5; V gene: TRBV7-2; clone size: once; CDR3 protein: CASSLAGERRTQPQHF; CDR3 DNA: TGTGCCAGCAGCTTAGCGGGCGAAAGAAGAACTCAGCCCCAGCATTTT
D gene: TRBD2; J gene: TRBJ2-4; V gene: TRBV7-2; clone size: NA; CDR3 protein: CASSLSGGGQNIQYF; CDR3 DNA: TGTGCCAGCAGCTTGAGCGGGGGGGGACAAAACATTCAGTACTTC
D gene: NA; J gene: TRBJ2-5; V gene: TRBV7-3; clone size: NA; CDR3 protein: CASSLRGPQETQYF; CDR3 DNA: TGTGCCAGCAGCTTAAGGGGGCCCCAAGAGACCCAGTACTTC
D gene: TRBD2; J gene: TRBJ2-1; V gene: TRBV9; clone size: NA; CDR3 protein: CASSVTPGTSQVEQFF; CDR3 DNA: TGTGCCAGCAGCGTAACCCCCGGGACTAGCCAGGTGGAGCAGTTCTTC
D gene: TRBD2; J gene: TRBJ2-3; V gene: TRBV9; clone size: NA; CDR3 protein: CASSEQTGTSGSPDTQYF; CDR3 DNA: TGTGCCAGCAGCGAACAGACCGGGACTAGCGGGAGTCCCGATACGCAGTATTTT
D gene: TRBD2; J gene: TRBJ2-3; V gene: TRBV5-4; clone size: once; CDR3 protein: CASSSIAGTFTDTQYF; CDR3 DNA: TGTGCCAGCAGCTCTATAGCGGGGACTTTCACAGATACGCAGTATTTT
D gene: NA; J gene: TRBJ2-4; V gene: TRBV7-2; clone size: NA; CDR3 protein: CASSLLPDLAKNIQYF; CDR3 DNA: TGTGCCAGCAGCTTATTACCAGATCTAGCCAAAAACATTCAGTACTTC
D gene: NA; J gene: TRBJ1-1; V gene: TRBV2; clone size: NA; CDR3 protein: CASSTGYTEAFF; CDR3 DNA: TGTGCCAGCAGTACAGGGTACACTGAAGCTTTCTTT
D gene: NA; J gene: TRBJ1-2; V gene: TRBV7-9; clone size: NA; CDR3 protein: CASSSTQGFVYGYTF; CDR3 DNA: TGTGCCAGCAGCTCCACCCAGGGGTTCGTATATGGCTACACCTTC
D gene: TRBD1; J gene: TRBJ2-7; V gene: TRBV5-1; clone size: NA; CDR3 protein: CASSLARDRATTYEQYF; CDR3 DNA: TGCGCCAGCAGCTTGGCCCGGGACAGGGCTACCACCTACGAGCAGTACTTC
D gene: TRBD2; J gene: TRBJ2-1; V gene: TRBV5-4; clone size: NA; CDR3 protein: CASSSGPGTSASEQFF; CDR3 DNA: TGTGCCAGCAGCAGTGGACCCGGGACTAGCGCTTCGGAGCAGTTCTTC
D gene: TRBD1; J gene: TRBJ2-7; V gene: TRBV6-2/TRBV6-3; clone size: NA; CDR3 protein: CASRPPGQITNEQYF; CDR3 DNA: TGTGCCAGCAGGCCTCCGGGACAGATTACGAACGAGCAGTACTTC
D gene: TRBD1; J gene: TRBJ1-5; V gene: TRBV27; clone size: NA; CDR3 protein: CASSLGTGSNQPQHF; CDR3 DNA: TGTGCCAGCAGTTTGGGGACAGGGAGCAATCAGCCCCAGCATTTT
D gene: TRBD2; J gene: TRBJ2-5; V gene: TRBV18; clone size: NA; CDR3 protein: CASSPPAGLAGGMYF; CDR3 DNA: TGTGCCAGCTCACCTCCCGCGGGACTAGCGGGGGGTATGTACTTC
D gene: NA; J gene: TRBJ1-1; V gene: TRBV25-1; clone size: NA; CDR3 protein: CASSEYKPTGFRTEAFF; CDR3 DNA: TGTGCCAGCAGTGAATATAAACCTACGGGGTTCAGAACTGAAGCTTTCTTT
D gene: TRBD1; J gene: TRBJ1-6; V gene: TRBV5-4; clone size: NA; CDR3 protein: CASSLSAGGPTSTNSPLHF; CDR3 DNA: TGTGCCAGCAGCTTGTCGGCAGGGGGCCCGACGTCCACAAATTCACCCCTCCACTTT
D gene: NA; J gene: TRBJ2-1; V gene: TRBV19; clone size: NA; CDR3 protein: CASTPRWRANNEQFF; CDR3 DNA: TGTGCCAGTACACCCCGCTGGAGAGCAAACAATGAGCAGTTCTTC
D gene: NA; J gene: TRBJ2-2; V gene: TRBV4-1; clone size: NA; CDR3 protein: CASGSSQGPNTGELFF; CDR3 DNA: TGCGCCAGCGGATCTAGCCAGGGGCCGAACACCGGGGAGCTGTTTTTT
D gene: NA; J gene: TRBJ1-1; V gene: TRBV19; clone size: NA; CDR3 protein: CARAPTGRYTEAFF; CDR3 DNA: TGTGCCAGGGCACCCACAGGGCGGTATACTGAAGCTTTCTTT
D gene: NA; J gene: TRBJ2-7; V gene: TRBV5-1; clone size: NA; CDR3 protein: CASSPRLEGEQYF; CDR3 DNA: TGCGCCAGCAGCCCCAGACTAGAGGGAGAGCAGTACTTC
D gene: NA; J gene: TRBJ2-3; V gene: TRBV30; clone size: NA; CDR3 protein: CAWSNMRADTQYF; CDR3 DNA: TGTGCCTGGAGTAACATGCGGGCAGATACGCAGTATTTT
D gene: NA; J gene: TRBJ1-1; V gene: TRBV5-4; clone size: NA; CDR3 protein: CASSLSGRMNTEAFF; CDR3 DNA: TGTGCCAGCAGCTTGTCAGGGCGCATGAACACTGAAGCTTTCTTT
D gene: TRBD2; J gene: TRBJ2-7; V gene: TRBV4-3; clone size: NA; CDR3 protein: CASSQELAAYEQYF; CDR3 DNA: TGCGCCAGCAGCCAAGAGCTAGCGGCCTACGAGCAGTACTTC
D gene: NA; J gene: TRBJ1-1; V gene: TRBV3-1/TRBV3-2; clone size: once; CDR3 protein: CASSPLDRNEAFF; CDR3 DNA: TGTGCCAGCAGCCCATTAGACAGAAATGAAGCTTTCTTT
D gene: NA; J gene: TRBJ1-3; V gene: TRBV19; clone size: NA; CDR3 protein: CASSRTASGNTIYF; CDR3 DNA: TGTGCCAGTAGTAGGACAGCCTCTGGAAACACCATATATTTT
D gene: NA; J gene: TRBJ1-1; V gene: TRBV14; clone size: NA; CDR3 protein: CASSFTPNTEAFF; CDR3 DNA: TGTGCCAGCAGCTTTACTCCGAACACTGAAGCTTTCTTT